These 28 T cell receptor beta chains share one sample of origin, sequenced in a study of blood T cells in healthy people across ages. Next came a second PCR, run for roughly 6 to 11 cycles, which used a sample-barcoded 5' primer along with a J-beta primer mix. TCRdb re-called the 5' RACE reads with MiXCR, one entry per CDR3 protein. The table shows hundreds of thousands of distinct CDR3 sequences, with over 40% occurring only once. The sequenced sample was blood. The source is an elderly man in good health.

CDR3 nucleotides: TGCGCCAGCAGCCGAGAGGTTGTAGCGGGAGGGTTGTTCACAGATACGCAGTATTTT. The encoded protein is CASSREVVAGGLFTDTQYF. This chain joins TRBV4-3 and TRBJ2-3; 11 nucleotides align to TRBD2. Looked up from germline, CDR1 is LGHNA and CDR2 is YSLEER. The CDR3 consists of 19 residues. With 4 bases clipped from V and 2 bases from J, the junction kept 14 bases outside the gene matches.

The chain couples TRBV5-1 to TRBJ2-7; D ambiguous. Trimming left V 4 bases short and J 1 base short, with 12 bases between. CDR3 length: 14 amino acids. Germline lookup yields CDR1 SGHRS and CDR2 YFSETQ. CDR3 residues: CASSLEGLSYEQYF. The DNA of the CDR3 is TGCGCCAGCAGCCTTGAAGGCTTATCCTACGAGCAGTACTTC.

The chain's CDR3 is CASRDSGGAVGTQYF. The CDR3 DNA reads as TGTGCCAGCAGGGATAGCGGGGGGGCCGTCGGTACGCAGTATTTT. The chain is built from TRBV6-2 or TRBV6-3 and TRBJ2-3, with 11 positions matching TRBD2. The ends lost 6 bases at V and 8 bases at J; junction bases unmatched: 10. The CDR3 covers 15 residues. CDR1 MNHEY and CDR2 SVGEGT come from the germline V gene.

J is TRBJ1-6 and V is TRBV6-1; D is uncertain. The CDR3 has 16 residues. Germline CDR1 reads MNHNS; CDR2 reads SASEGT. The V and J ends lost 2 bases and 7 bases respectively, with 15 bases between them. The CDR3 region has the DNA TGTGCCAGCAGTGAAAATAACGGCTACGGGAATTCACCCCTCCACTTT. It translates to CASSENNGYGNSPLHF.

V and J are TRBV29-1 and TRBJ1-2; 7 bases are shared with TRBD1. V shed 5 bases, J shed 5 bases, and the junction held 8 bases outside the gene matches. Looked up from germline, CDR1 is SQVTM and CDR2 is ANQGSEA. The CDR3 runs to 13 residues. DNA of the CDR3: TGCAGCGTTTCTGCCGGGACAGCATATGGCTACACCTTC. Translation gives CSVSAGTAYGYTF. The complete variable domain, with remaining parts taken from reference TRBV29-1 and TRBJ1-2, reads SAVISQKPSRDICQRGTSLTIQCQVDSQVTMMFWYRQQPGQSLTLIATANQGSEATYESGFVIDKFPISRPNLTFSTLTVSNMSPEDSSIYLCSVSAGTAYGYTFGSGTRLTVV.

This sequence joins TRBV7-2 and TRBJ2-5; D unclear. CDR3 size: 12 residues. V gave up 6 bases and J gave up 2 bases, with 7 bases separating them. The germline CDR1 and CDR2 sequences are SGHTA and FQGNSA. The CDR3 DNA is TGTGCCAGCAGGACAACTCAAGAGACCCAGTACTTC. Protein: CASRTTQETQYF.

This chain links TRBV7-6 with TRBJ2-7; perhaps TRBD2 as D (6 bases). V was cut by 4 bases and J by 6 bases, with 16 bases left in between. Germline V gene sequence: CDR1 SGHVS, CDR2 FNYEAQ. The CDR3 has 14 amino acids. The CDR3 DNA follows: TGTGCCAGCAGCTCAAATCACGGGAGTCCCGAGCAGTACTTC. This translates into CASSSNHGSPEQYF.

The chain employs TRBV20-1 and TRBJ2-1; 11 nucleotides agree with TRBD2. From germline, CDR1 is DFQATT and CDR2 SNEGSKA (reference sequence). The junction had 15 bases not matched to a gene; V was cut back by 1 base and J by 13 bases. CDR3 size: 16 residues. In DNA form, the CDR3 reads TGCAGTGCTAGAGTCCCTAGCGGGGGGATCCAAGAGACCCAGTTCTTC. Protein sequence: CSARVPSGGIQETQFF.

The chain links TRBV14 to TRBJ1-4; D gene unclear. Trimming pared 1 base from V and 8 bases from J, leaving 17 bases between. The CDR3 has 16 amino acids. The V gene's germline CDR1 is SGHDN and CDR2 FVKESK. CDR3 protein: CASSQGRGPIGEKLFF. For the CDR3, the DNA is TGTGCCAGCAGCCAAGGGAGAGGACCCATAGGGGAAAAACTGTTTTTT.

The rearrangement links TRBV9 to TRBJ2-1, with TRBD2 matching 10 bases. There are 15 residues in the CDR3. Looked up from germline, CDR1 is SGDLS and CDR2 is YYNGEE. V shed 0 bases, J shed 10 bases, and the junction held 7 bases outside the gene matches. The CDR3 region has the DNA TGTGCCAGCAGCGTAGGAATAGCGGGGGGAGAGGAGCAGTTCTTC. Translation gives CASSVGIAGGEEQFF.

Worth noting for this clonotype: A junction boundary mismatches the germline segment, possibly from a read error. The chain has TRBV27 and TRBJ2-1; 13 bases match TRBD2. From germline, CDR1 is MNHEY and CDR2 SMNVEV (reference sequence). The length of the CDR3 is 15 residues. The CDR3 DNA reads TGTTCCAGCAGACCTACCGGGACTAGCGGGATGGGGCAGTTCTTC. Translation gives CSSRPTGTSGMGQFF.

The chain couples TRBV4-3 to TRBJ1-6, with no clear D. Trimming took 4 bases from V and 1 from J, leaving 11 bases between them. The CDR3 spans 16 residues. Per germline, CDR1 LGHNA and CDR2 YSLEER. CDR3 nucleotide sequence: TGCGCCAGCAGCCCCCGACGAGGATCCTATAATTCACCCCTCCACTTT. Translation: CASSPRRGSYNSPLHF.

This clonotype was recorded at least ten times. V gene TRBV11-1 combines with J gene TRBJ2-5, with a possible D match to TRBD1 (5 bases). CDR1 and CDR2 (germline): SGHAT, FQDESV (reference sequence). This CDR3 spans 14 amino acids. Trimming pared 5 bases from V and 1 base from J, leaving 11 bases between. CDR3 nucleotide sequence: TGTGCCAGCAGCCGTACAGGATTCCAAGAGACCCAGTACTTC. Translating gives CASSRTGFQETQYF.

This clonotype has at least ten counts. Here the CDR3 DNA reads TGCAGCGTTCAGGCCCCAGGGCTCCAAGAGACCCAGTACTTC. It codes for CSVQAPGLQETQYF. V usage is TRBV29-1 and J usage is TRBJ2-5; D is possibly TRBD1 (5 bases). Germline CDR1 and CDR2: SQVTM and ANQGSEA. V lost 5 bases, J lost 1 base, and 14 bases lay in between. The CDR3 contains 14 residues.

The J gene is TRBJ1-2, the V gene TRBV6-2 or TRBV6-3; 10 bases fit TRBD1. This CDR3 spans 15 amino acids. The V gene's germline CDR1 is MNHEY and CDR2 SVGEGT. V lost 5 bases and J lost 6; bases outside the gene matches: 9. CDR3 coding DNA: TGTGCCAGCAGTACGACAGGGGGCGTCGGTAATGGCTACACCTTC. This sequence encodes CASSTTGGVGNGYTF.

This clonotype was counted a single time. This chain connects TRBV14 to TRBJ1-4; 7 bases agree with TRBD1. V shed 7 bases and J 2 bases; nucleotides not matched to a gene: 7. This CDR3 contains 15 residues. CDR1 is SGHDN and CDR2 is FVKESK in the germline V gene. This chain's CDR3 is CASITGDTTNEKLFF. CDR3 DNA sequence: TGTGCCAGCATCACAGGGGATACGACTAATGAAAAACTGTTTTTT. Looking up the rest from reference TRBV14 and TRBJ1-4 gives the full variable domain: EAGVTQFPSHSVIEKGQTVTLRCDPISGHDNLYWYRRVMGKEIKFLLHFVKESKQDESGMPNNRFLAERTGGTYSTLKVQPAELEDSGVYFCASITGDTTNEKLFFGSGTQLSVL.

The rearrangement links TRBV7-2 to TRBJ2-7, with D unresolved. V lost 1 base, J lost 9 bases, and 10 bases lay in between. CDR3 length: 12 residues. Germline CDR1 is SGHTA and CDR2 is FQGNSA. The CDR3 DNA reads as TGTGCCAGCAGCTTAGACCCCGGCGGGCAGTACTTC. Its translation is CASSLDPGGQYF.

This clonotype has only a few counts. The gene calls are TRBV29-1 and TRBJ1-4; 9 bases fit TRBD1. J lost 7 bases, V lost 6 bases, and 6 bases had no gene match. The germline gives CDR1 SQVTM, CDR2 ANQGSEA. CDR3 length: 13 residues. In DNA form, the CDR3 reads TGCAGCGTGGCCGGGACAGGGAGTGAAAAACTGTTTTTT. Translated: CSVAGTGSEKLFF.

Here the CDR3 reads CSAHIAGGITSTDTQYF. DNA for the CDR3: TGCAGTGCCCACATAGCGGGAGGGATTACTAGCACAGATACGCAGTATTTT. The gene calls are TRBV20-1 and TRBJ2-3; TRBD2 matches at 11 bases. Germline V gene data show CDR1 as DFQATT and CDR2 as SNEGSKA (reference sequence). This CDR3 is built from 17 residues. The V gene end was trimmed by 6 bases and the J gene end by 0 bases; junction bases not matched to a gene: 11.

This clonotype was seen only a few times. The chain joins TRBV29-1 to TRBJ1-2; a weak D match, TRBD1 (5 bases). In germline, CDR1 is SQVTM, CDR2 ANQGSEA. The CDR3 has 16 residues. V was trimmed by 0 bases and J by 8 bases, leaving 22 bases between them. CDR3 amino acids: CSVEDSGQGAVRGYTF. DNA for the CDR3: TGCAGCGTTGAAGATTCTGGGCAGGGAGCGGTTAGGGGCTACACCTTC.

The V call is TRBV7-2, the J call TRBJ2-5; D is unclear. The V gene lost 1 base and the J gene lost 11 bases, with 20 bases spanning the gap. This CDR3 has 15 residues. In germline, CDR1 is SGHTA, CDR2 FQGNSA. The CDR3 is CASSLVFSSYNEQYF. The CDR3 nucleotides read TGTGCCAGCAGCTTAGTGTTTTCCTCCTACAATGAGCAGTACTTC.

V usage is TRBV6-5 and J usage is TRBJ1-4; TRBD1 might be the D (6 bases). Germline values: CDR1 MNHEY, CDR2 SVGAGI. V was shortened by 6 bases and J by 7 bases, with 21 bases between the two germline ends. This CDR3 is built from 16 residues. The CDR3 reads CASRDTGRAPGEKLFF. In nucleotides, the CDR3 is TGTGCCAGCAGAGATACAGGGAGAGCTCCGGGTGAAAAACTGTTTTTT.

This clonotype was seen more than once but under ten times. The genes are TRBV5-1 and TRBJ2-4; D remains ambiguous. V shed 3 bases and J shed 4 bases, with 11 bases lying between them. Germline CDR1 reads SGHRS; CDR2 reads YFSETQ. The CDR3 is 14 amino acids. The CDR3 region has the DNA TGCGCCAGCAGCTACACATCCGGTAAAAACATTCAGTACTTC. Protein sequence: CASSYTSGKNIQYF.

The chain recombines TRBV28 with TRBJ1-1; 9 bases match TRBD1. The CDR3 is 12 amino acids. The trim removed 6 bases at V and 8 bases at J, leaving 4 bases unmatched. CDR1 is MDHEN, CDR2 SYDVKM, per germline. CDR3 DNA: TGTGCCAGCAGACTCGGGACAGGGGAAGCTTTCTTT. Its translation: CASRLGTGEAFF.

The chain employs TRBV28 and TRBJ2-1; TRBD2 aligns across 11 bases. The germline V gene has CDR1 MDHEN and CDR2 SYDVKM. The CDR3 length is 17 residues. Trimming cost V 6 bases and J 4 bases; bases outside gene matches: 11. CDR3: CASSPPPGTSGYNEQFF. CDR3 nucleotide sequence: TGTGCCAGCAGCCCACCCCCCGGGACTAGCGGTTACAATGAGCAGTTCTTC.

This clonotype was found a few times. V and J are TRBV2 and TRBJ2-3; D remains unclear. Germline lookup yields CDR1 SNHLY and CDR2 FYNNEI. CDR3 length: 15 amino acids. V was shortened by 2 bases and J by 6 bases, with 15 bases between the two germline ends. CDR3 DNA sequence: TGTGCCAGCAGTGAACAACCGGGCCCAAAGGATACGCAGTATTTT. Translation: CASSEQPGPKDTQYF.

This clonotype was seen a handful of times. CDR3 nucleotide sequence: TGCAGTGCTAGACCACTGGACAGGGGGCGCGAGCAGTACTTC. Translation gives CSARPLDRGREQYF. V gene TRBV20-1 combines with J gene TRBJ2-7, with 11 nucleotides matching TRBD1. The CDR3 sequence is 14 residues long. Germline V gene lookup returns CDR1 DFQATT and CDR2 SNEGSKA (reference sequence). With 2 bases clipped from V and 6 bases from J, the junction kept 6 bases outside the gene matches.

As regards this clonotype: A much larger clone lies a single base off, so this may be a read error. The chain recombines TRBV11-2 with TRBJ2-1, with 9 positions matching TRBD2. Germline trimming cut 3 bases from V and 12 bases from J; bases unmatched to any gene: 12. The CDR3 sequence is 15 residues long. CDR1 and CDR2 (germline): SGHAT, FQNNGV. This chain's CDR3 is CASSFQAGGRDGQFF. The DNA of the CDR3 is TGTGCCAGCAGCTTCCAAGCGGGGGGCCGGGATGGGCAGTTCTTC.